The rows below give T cell receptor beta chains drawn from one sample of a study of T cells after yellow fever vaccination. TCRdb itself ran the 5' RACE reads through MiXCR, one entry per CDR3 protein. The sample lists about 260,000 distinct CDR3 sequences, 10% to 15% occurring once. This specimen consisted of CD4+ T cells sorted from PBMCs, obtained 45 days after the yellow fever booster vaccination. The receptor source for this set is a man under 40 who received the YFV17D yellow fever vaccine. Both conserved end residues are part of each CDR3. Each record gives: D gene, clone size, J gene, V gene, CDR3 DNA, CDR3 protein. The D gene is left open where the match is weak. The size of a clone is reported for some rows only, either as once, few or many, or as a class for expanded clones.

.,.,TRBJ2-7,TRBV7-2,TGTGCCAGCAGCTTAACCAGGGACCTGGGCTACGAGCAGTACTTC,CASSLTRDLGYEQYF
TRBD2,.,TRBJ2-7,TRBV20-1,TGCAGTGCTAGGGGGTCTAGCGGGACCTACGAGCAGTACTTC,CSARGSSGTYEQYF
TRBD2,.,TRBJ2-7,TRBV6-2/TRBV6-3,TGTGCCAGCAGAGGGGGACTAGCGGGGTACGAGCAGTACTTC,CASRGGLAGYEQYF
.,.,TRBJ2-1,TRBV24-1,TGTGCCACCAGTGACAGGAGCTCCTACAATGAGCAGTTCTTC,CATSDRSSYNEQFF
.,.,TRBJ2-7,TRBV29-1,TGCAGCGTTGGGGGCCGGAACAGCTACGAGCAGTACTTC,CSVGGRNSYEQYF
TRBD2,many,TRBJ2-7,TRBV19,TGTGCCACTCGAGCGGGGACTCCCTACGAGCAGTACTTC,CATRAGTPYEQYF
TRBD1,.,TRBJ2-3,TRBV5-8,TGTGCCAGCAGCCCGGGACAGTACACAGATACGCAGTATTTT,CASSPGQYTDTQYF
.,few,TRBJ1-5,TRBV7-2,TGTGCCAGCAGCTTTTGGGACGGACGCCAGCCCCAGCATTTT,CASSFWDGRQPQHF
TRBD1,.,TRBJ2-7,TRBV5-1,TGCGCCAGCAGCCAGACAGGGGGGGCCTACGAGCAGTACTTC,CASSQTGGAYEQYF
TRBD1,few,TRBJ2-1,TRBV20-1,TGCAGTGCTAGTACGATAGGGGCAGGGGGACCCTACAATGAGCAGTTCTTC,CSASTIGAGGPYNEQFF
.,.,TRBJ2-7,TRBV6-2/TRBV6-3,TGTGCCAGCCGACCCGGGGCTGGCTACGAGCAGTACTTC,CASRPGAGYEQYF
.,many,TRBJ1-1,TRBV20-1,TGCAGTGCTTCCCATCGACAGAGAGGTACTGAAGCTTTCTTT,CSASHRQRGTEAFF
TRBD1,.,TRBJ2-7,TRBV7-9,TGTGCCAGCAGCCGCGGGACAGGGTTTACCTACGAGCAGTACTTC,CASSRGTGFTYEQYF
TRBD2,few,TRBJ2-3,TRBV6-2/TRBV6-3,TGTGCCAGCAGTTACAGGACTAGCGGGAGATATGCAGATACGCAGTATTTT,CASSYRTSGRYADTQYF
TRBD2,.,TRBJ2-7,TRBV11-1,TGTGCCAGCAGCTTATCCGGGACTAGCGGGAGGGCCGGTTACGAGCAGTACTTC,CASSLSGTSGRAGYEQYF
TRBD2,.,TRBJ2-7,TRBV7-2,TGTGCCAGCAGCTCTCGACTAGCGGGAGTAGGAGAGCAGTACTTC,CASSSRLAGVGEQYF
TRBD1,few,TRBJ1-5,TRBV3-1,TGTGCCAGCAGCCAGGGGACAGGGGGGTATCAGCCCCAGCATTTT,CASSQGTGGYQPQHF
.,few,TRBJ2-7,TRBV20-1,TGCAGTGCCCCGGATGCGGCTAGGCAGTACTTC,CSAPDAARQYF
.,few,TRBJ2-7,TRBV6-6,TGTGCCAGCAGTTACTCGACACCCTACGAGCAGTACTTC,CASSYSTPYEQYF
.,.,TRBJ1-1,TRBV3-1,TGTGCCAGCAGCCAAGTCGCCCAGACCACTGAAGCTTTCTTT,CASSQVAQTTEAFF
TRBD1,many,TRBJ1-4,TRBV30,TGTGCCTGGAGCCGGACAGGTGGAAATGAAAAACTGTTTTTT,CAWSRTGGNEKLFF
.,.,TRBJ2-3,TRBV20-1,TGCAGTGACCGTCAATCCCACAGCACAGATACGCAGTATTTT,CSDRQSHSTDTQYF
.,.,TRBJ2-1,TRBV3-1,TGTGCCAGCAGCCAAGATCCCCCGCTATATGGCCCGTATCAGTTCTTC,CASSQDPPLYGPYQFF
TRBD2,few,TRBJ2-1,TRBV5-1,TGCGCCAGCAGCGTACTAGCGGACAATGAGCAGTTCTTC,CASSVLADNEQFF
TRBD2,.,TRBJ2-3,TRBV20-1,TGCAGTGGAGAAAGAACGAGCGGGAGGGTTTATCGGGATACGCAGTATTTT,CSGERTSGRVYRDTQYF
TRBD1,few,TRBJ1-6,TRBV5-1,TGCGCCAGCAGCTTGTCCGGACAGGGGAGGTCACCCCTCCACTTT,CASSLSGQGRSPLHF
TRBD1,.,TRBJ1-1,TRBV6-1,TGTGCCACCAAACAGGGGATGAACACTGAAGCTTTCTTT,CATKQGMNTEAFF
.,few,TRBJ2-5,TRBV29-1,TGCAGCGTTGGGGGGGATGAGACCCAGTACTTC,CSVGGDETQYF
TRBD1,few,TRBJ2-2,TRBV29-1,TGCTCCGGGGGGGACAGGGGCATCGCGAACACCGGGGAGCTGTTTTTT,CSGGDRGIANTGELFF
.,few,TRBJ2-7,TRBV20-1,TGCAGTGCGGCCGGTCAGCCCTACGAGCAGTACTTC,CSAAGQPYEQYF
.,.,TRBJ2-7,TRBV7-2,TGTGCCAGCAGCTTAGTGGAGGGGGAGCAGTACTTC,CASSLVEGEQYF
.,.,TRBJ2-7,TRBV20-1,TGCAGTGCTAGACGCGGGCGGCCGTCCGAGCAGTACTTC,CSARRGRPSEQYF
.,few,TRBJ2-1,TRBV7-2,TGTGCCAGCAGCATAGACCCGGGGGTACCTGAGCAGTTCTTC,CASSIDPGVPEQFF
.,many,TRBJ1-1,TRBV7-3,TGTGCCAGCAGCTTATCCGCTAACACTGAAGCTTTCTTT,CASSLSANTEAFF
.,.,TRBJ1-5,TRBV29-1,TGCAGCGTTGCCACAGGATCTGGCAATCAGCCCCAGCATTTT,CSVATGSGNQPQHF
.,.,TRBJ2-1,TRBV6-2/TRBV6-3,TGTGCCAGCACTCAAAGCTCCTACAATGAGCAGTTCTTC,CASTQSSYNEQFF
.,few,TRBJ1-6,TRBV12-3/TRBV12-4,TGTGCCAGCAGTCCTAACAGACAAAATAATTCACCCCTCCACTTT,CASSPNRQNNSPLHF
TRBD1,few,TRBJ2-3,TRBV12-3/TRBV12-4,TGTGCCAGCAGCCCCCGGGACAGGGTCCCAGATACGCAGTATTTT,CASSPRDRVPDTQYF
.,.,TRBJ2-7,TRBV2,TGTGCCAGCAAGTTGATCGACGAGCAGTACTTC,CASKLIDEQYF
.,.,TRBJ2-2,TRBV5-1,TGCGCCAGCAGCTTTCAGGACACCGGGGAGCTGTTTTTT,CASSFQDTGELFF
.,.,TRBJ1-2,TRBV18,TGTGCCAGCTCACCACCTTTCGATCGGTCCTCATTCGGCTACACCTTC,CASSPPFDRSSFGYTF
.,.,TRBJ2-6,TRBV20-1,TGCAGTGCTCCTAAGGGGGATCGGCCTGGGGCCAACGTCCTGACTTTC,CSAPKGDRPGANVLTF
TRBD2,few,TRBJ2-4,TRBV20-1,TGCAGTGCTAGAGCACCTACTAGCGGGGTCCTAGCCAAAAACATTCAGTACTTC,CSARAPTSGVLAKNIQYF
TRBD2,.,TRBJ2-1,TRBV14,TGTGCCAGCAGCCACCCACTAGCGGGATTCTTAAATGAGCAGTTCTTC,CASSHPLAGFLNEQFF
TRBD2,few,TRBJ2-1,TRBV30,TGTGCCTGGTCCAGGACTAGCGGGAACAATGAGCAGTTCTTC,CAWSRTSGNNEQFF
TRBD1,few,TRBJ2-7,TRBV5-1,TGCGCCAGCAGCTTACCGGGACAGGGGGCTTACGAGCAGTACTTC,CASSLPGQGAYEQYF
.,.,TRBJ2-5,TRBV5-5,TGTGCCAGCAGCTTAAGACAGTCCCCTGGAGAGACCCAGTACTTC,CASSLRQSPGETQYF
TRBD2,few,TRBJ2-1,TRBV30,TGTGCCTGGCGAGGAGCGGGAGGGCCATATGAGCAGTTCTTC,CAWRGAGGPYEQFF
TRBD2,.,TRBJ2-1,TRBV6-5,TGTGCCAGCAGTTACCTCGGAAGCGGGGGGTCCTACAATGAGCAGTTCTTC,CASSYLGSGGSYNEQFF
TRBD1,.,TRBJ2-7,TRBV29-1,TGCAGCGTTGCCAGGGGGCATGTCGACGAGCAGTACTTC,CSVARGHVDEQYF
.,.,TRBJ2-2,TRBV4-3,TGCGCCAGCAGCCAAGGAGGGACTCACACCGGGGAGCTGTTTTTT,CASSQGGTHTGELFF
.,few,TRBJ2-5,TRBV7-2,TGTGCCAGCAGCCAAAATGGGGAGTTGGAGACCCAGTACTTC,CASSQNGELETQYF
.,.,TRBJ1-2,TRBV14,TGTGCCAGCAGCCAAGAACCCCTTGGCTACACCTTC,CASSQEPLGYTF
.,few,TRBJ2-5,TRBV20-1,TGCAGTGCGGCGAGTACAGGGATCCAAGAGACCCAGTACTTC,CSAASTGIQETQYF
.,few,TRBJ1-6,TRBV18,TGTGCCAGCTCAGCCGGGACACAGAATTCACCCCTCCACTTT,CASSAGTQNSPLHF
.,.,TRBJ2-7,TRBV21-1,TGTGCCAGCAGCGACCGATTCTCTCTGCACGAGCAGTACTTC,CASSDRFSLHEQYF
TRBD1,.,TRBJ2-7,TRBV12-3/TRBV12-4,TGTGCCAGCGACGTAAACCTGGGACAGGGGACTAGCGAGCAGTACTTC,CASDVNLGQGTSEQYF
.,once,TRBJ1-4,TRBV3-1,TGTGCCAGCAGCCCAGTGGGCAGTCGAGGGGAAAAACTGTTTTTT,CASSPVGSRGEKLFF
.,few,TRBJ2-7,TRBV3-1,TGTGCCAGCAGCCAAGAACGGCGCCTGTACTTC,CASSQERRLYF